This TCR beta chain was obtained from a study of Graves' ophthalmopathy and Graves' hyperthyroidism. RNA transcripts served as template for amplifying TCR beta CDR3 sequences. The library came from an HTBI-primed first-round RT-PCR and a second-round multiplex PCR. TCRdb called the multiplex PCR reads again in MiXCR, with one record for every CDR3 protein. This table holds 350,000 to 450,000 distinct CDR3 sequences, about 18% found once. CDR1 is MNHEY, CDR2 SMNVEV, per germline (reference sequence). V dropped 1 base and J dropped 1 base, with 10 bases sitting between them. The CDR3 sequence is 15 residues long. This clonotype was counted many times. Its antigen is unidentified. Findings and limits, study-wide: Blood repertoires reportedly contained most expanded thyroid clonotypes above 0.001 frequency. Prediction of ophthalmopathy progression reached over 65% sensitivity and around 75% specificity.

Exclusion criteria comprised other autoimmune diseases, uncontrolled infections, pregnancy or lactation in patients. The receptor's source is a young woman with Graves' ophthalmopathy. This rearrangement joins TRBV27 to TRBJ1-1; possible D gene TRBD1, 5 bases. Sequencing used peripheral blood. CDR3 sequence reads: CASSLLGLKNTEAFF. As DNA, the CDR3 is TGTGCCAGCAGTTTATTGGGACTAAAGAACACTGAAGCTTTCTTT.